This TCR beta chain was captured in a study of response to subunit inactivated influenza vaccine (dated by TCRdb to 2016 to 2019). With respect to the entire study: Deep quantitative T cell receptor repertoire profiling was used in the study to track responses to a trivalent subunit inactivated influenza vaccine. What the study reported, not specific to this receptor: The authors suggested that each seasonal influenza vaccination may recruit only a limited number of new T cells.

The sample holds a few counts of this clonotype. Its recognized antigen is unknown. Per-base qualities were not stored, and no clone one base away is much larger. The time point label here, explained by the study, means: around 47 days after influenza vaccine administration. The library was generated by RT-PCR. TCRdb records Illumina HiSeq 2500 as the sequencer. TCRdb reanalyzed the raw reads on its own, using fastp at Q25 for trimming and MiXCR for clone calling, and kept in-frame beta chains. All rows with the same CDR3 protein become a single entry with the most common DNA and genes. The sample records roughly 460,000 distinct CDR3 sequences, 11% of which are singletons. The top ten constitute roughly 12% of the sample. Trimming takes 4 bases off V and 6 bases off J; junction bases not matched to a gene: 10. CDR1 SEHNR and CDR2 FQNEAQ were looked up in the germline V gene (reference sequence). The CDR3 contains 17 residues, cysteine and phenylalanine counted. Solely the CDR3 DNA is kept, with 51 bases framed from the first base.

The sequencing used PBMCs from blood, collected roughly 48 days after vaccination. The TCR originated in a man aged 45 to 65 who received an inactivated influenza vaccine. Donor details come from another sample of the same person, matched by shared clones. This sequence uses TRBV7-9 and TRBJ2-2; the junction holds 11 bases that match TRBD2. The CDR3 has the sequence CASSSTPSGGSSGELFF. The DNA sequence is given as TGTGCCAGCAGCTCCACGCCTAGCGGGGGGTCGTCCGGGGAGCTGTTTTTT.